This T cell receptor beta chain was documented in a study of blood T cell repertoires in COVID-19. Study summary: Acute-phase and convalescent COVID-19 samples originated in the United States, Italy and Spain. T cells, B-cell-depleted T cells, or PBMCs supplied cDNA or gDNA.

Per the original methods: Amplification of reference gene primers was used by the study to estimate nucleated cell counts. This table comes from immunoSEQ multiplex PCR, and its TCRdb copy is limited to in-frame clones, with some not included. V, J and clone size reflect that table, while D and trimming were determined from the DNA. This sample has some 200,000 clones, with 90% found just once. Trimming cost V 2 bases and J 6 bases; bases outside gene matches: 5. The CDR3 is made up of 14 amino acids. CDR1 and CDR2 from the germline V gene are MDHEN and SYDVKM. The V gene is TRBV28, the J gene TRBJ2-7, with TRBD2 matching 9 bases. This clonotype was obtained from a middle-aged man with acute or convalescent COVID-19. Sequencing input: peripheral blood. In DNA form, the CDR3 reads TGTGCCAGCAGTTTAGCGGGAGGGCCTAGCGAGCAGTACTTC. This sequence encodes CASSLAGGPSEQYF.